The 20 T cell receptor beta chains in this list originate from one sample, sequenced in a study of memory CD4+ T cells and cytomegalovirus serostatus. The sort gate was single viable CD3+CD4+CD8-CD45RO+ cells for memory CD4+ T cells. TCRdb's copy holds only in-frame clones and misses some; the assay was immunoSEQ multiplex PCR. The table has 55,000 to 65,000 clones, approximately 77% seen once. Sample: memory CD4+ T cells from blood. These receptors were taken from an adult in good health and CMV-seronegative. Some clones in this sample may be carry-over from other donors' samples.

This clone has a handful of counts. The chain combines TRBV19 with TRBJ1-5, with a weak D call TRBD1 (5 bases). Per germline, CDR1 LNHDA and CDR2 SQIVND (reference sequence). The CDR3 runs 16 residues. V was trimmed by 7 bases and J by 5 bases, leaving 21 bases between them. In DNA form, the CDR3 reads TGTGCCAGTACCCTCTCCAACCGGCAGGGTCATCAGCCCCAGCATTTT. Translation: CASTLSNRQGHQPQHF. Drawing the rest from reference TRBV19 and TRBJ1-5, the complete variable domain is DGGITQSPKYLFRKEGQNVTLSCEQNLNHDAMYWYRQDPGQGLRLIYYSQIVNDFQKGDIAEGYSVSREKKESFPLTVTSAQKNPTAFYLCASTLSNRQGHQPQHFGDGTRLSIL.

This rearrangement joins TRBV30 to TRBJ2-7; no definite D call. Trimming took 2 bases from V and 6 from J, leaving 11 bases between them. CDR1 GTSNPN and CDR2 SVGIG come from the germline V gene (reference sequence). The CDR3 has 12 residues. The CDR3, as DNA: TGTGCCTGGAGTTTCGGGCGTGGCGAGCAGTACTTC. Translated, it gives CAWSFGRGEQYF.

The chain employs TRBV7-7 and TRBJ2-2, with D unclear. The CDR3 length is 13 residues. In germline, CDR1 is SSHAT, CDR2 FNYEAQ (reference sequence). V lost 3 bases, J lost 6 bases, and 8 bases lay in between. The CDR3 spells CASSLSPPGELFF. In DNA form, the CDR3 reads TGTGCCAGCAGCTTGAGTCCACCCGGGGAGCTGTTTTTT.

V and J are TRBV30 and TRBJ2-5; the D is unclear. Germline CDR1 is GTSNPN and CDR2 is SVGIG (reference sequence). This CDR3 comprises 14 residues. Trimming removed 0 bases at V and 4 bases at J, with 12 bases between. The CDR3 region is CAWSVPGSRETQYF. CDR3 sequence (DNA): TGTGCCTGGAGTGTACCTGGCAGCCGAGAGACCCAGTACTTC.

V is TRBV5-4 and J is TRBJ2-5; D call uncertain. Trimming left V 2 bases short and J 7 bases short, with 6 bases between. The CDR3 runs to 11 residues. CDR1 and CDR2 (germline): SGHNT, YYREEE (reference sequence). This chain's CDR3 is CASSFLGTQYF. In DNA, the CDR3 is TGTGCCAGCAGCTTCCTGGGGACCCAGTACTTC. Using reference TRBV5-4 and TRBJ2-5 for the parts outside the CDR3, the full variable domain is ETGVTQSPTHLIKTRGQQVTLRCSSQSGHNTVSWYQQALGQGPQFIFQYYREEENGRGNFPPRFSGLQFPNYSSELNVNALELDDSALYLCASSFLGTQYFGPGTRLLVL.

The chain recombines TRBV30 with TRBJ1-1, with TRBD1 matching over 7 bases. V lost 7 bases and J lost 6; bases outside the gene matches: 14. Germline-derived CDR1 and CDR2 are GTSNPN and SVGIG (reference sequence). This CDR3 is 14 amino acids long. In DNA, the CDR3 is TGTGCCTCCAAAAAATCACAGGGGACCCCTGAAGCTTTCTTT. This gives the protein CASKKSQGTPEAFF.

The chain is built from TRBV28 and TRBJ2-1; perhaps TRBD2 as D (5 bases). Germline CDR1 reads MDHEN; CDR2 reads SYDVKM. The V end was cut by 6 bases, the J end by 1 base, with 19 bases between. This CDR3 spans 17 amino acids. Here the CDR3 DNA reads TGTGCCAGCAGCCCCACCTCGACTACTCCGTCCTACAATGAGCAGTTCTTC. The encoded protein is CASSPTSTTPSYNEQFF.

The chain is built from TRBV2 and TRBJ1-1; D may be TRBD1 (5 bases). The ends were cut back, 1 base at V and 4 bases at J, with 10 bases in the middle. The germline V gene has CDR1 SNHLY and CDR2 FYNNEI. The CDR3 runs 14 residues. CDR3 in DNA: TGTGCCAGCAGTGAAGGGCGGGGGGGCACTGAAGCTTTCTTT. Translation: CASSEGRGGTEAFF.

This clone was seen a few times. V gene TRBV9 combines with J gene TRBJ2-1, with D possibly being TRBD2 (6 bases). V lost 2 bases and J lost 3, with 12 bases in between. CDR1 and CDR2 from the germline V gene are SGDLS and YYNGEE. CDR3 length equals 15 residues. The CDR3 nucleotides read TGTGCCAGCAGCGTTACCGGGACTCGCTACAATGAGCAGTTCTTC. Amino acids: CASSVTGTRYNEQFF.

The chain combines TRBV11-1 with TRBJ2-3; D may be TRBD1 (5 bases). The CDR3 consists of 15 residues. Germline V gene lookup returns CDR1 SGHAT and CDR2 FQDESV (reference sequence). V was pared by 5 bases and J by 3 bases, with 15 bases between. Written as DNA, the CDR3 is TGTGCCAGCAGCGACGTACAGGTGGGGACAGATACGCAGTATTTT. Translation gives CASSDVQVGTDTQYF. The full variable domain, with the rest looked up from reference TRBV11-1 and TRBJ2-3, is EAEVAQSPRYKITEKSQAVAFWCDPISGHATLYWYRQILGQGPELLVQFQDESVVDDSQLPKDRFSAERLKGVDSTLKIQPAELGDSAMYLCASSDVQVGTDTQYFGPGTRLTVL.

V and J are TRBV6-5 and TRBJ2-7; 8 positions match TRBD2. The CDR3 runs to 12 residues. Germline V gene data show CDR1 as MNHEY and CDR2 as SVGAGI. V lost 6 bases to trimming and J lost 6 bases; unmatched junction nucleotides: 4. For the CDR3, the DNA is TGTGCCAGCAGAACCGGGACTAGCGAGCAGTACTTC. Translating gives CASRTGTSEQYF.

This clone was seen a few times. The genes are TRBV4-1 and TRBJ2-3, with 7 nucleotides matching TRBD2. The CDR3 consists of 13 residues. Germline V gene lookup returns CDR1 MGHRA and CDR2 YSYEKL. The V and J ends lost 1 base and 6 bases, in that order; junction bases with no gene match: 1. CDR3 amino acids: CASSQGREDTQYF. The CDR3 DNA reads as TGCGCCAGCAGCCAAGGGCGGGAGGATACGCAGTATTTT.

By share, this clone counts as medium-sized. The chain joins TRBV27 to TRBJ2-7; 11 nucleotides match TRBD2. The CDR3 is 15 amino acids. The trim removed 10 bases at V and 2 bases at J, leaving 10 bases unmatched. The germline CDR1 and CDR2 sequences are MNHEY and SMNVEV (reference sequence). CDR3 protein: CATRDLAGGPYEQYF. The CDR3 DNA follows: TGTGCCACGCGGGACTTAGCGGGAGGGCCCTACGAGCAGTACTTC.

CDR3 sequence (DNA): TGTGCCAGCCGCTTGGCCCGGGACAGCGCGAACACCGGGGAGCTGTTTTTT. Its protein product is CASRLARDSANTGELFF. This chain connects TRBV28 to TRBJ2-2; 7 nucleotides line up with TRBD1. The CDR3 is made up of 17 amino acids. Trimming cost V 8 bases and J 0 bases; bases outside gene matches: 12. Per the germline V gene, CDR1 is MDHEN and CDR2 is SYDVKM.

CDR3 amino acids: CAWSKPYEQYF. In nucleotides, the CDR3 is TGTGCCTGGAGTAAGCCCTACGAGCAGTACTTC. The V and J genes are TRBV30 and TRBJ2-7; no firm D call. V lost 2 bases and J 2 bases, leaving 4 bases between the germline ends. Germline V CDR1 and CDR2: GTSNPN, SVGIG (reference sequence). This CDR3 has 11 residues.

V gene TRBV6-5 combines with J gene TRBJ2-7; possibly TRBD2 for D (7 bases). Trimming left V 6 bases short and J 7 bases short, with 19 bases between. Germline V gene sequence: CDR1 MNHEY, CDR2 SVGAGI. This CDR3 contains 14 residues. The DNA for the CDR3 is TGTGCCAGCAGCAGAGTTCTACAGGGAGGGGAGCAGTACTTC. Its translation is CASSRVLQGGEQYF.

The CDR3 sequence: CASSSRTGVATEAFF. In DNA form, the CDR3 reads TGTGCCAGCAGTTCCCGGACAGGGGTGGCCACTGAAGCTTTCTTT. V gene TRBV28 combines with J gene TRBJ1-1; 9 bases align to TRBD1. This CDR3 spans 15 amino acids. Germline assignment: CDR1 MDHEN and CDR2 SYDVKM. The ends lost 4 bases at V and 4 bases at J; junction bases unmatched: 7. Combining the CDR3 with reference TRBV28 and TRBJ1-1 gives the whole variable domain DVKVTQSSRYLVKRTGEKVFLECVQDMDHENMFWYRQDPGLGLRLIYFSYDVKMKEKGDIPEGYSVSREKKERFSLILESASTNQTSMYLCASSSRTGVATEAFFGQGTRLTVV.

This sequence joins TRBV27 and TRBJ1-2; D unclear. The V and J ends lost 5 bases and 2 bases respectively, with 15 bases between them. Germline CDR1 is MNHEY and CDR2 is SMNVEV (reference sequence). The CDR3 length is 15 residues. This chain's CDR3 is CASSPSGSRNYGYTF. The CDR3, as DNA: TGTGCCAGCAGTCCATCGGGCAGCCGGAACTATGGCTACACCTTC.

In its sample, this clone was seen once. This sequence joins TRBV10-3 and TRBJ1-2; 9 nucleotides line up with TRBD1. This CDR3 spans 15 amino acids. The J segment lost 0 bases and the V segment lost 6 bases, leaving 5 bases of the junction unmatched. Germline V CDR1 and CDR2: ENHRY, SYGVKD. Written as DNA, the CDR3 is TGTGCCATCAGGGGGGACAGGGCTACTAACTATGGCTACACCTTC. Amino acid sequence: CAIRGDRATNYGYTF.

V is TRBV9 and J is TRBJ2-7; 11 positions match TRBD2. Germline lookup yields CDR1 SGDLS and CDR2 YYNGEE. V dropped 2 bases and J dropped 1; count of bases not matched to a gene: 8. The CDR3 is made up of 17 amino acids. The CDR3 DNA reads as TGTGCCAGCAGCGTCGGGACTAGCGGTGGGGAGTCCTACGAGCAGTACTTC. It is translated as CASSVGTSGGESYEQYF.